The entry below describes one T cell receptor (beta chain). Its antigen is not known. This CDR3 has 13 residues. V lost 2 bases and J 5 bases, leaving 7 bases between the germline ends. The germline V gene has CDR1 SGHTA and CDR2 FQGNSA. The sample originates from a study of OX40 agonist ivuxolimab in advanced cancers. Study observations and caveats: The mean number of expanded clones was higher in CD8+ T cells than in CD4+.

Measured with immunoSEQ multiplex PCR; TCRdb has only the in-frame clones, and not every one. The table includes about 94,000 clones, roughly 84% detected once. The receptor was derived from an adult with an advanced solid tumor such as melanoma, head and neck, liver or kidney cancer. The sample consisted of CD4+ or CD8+ T cells sorted from blood, taken in a trial of the OX40 agonist ivuxolimab. The V gene is TRBV7-2, the J gene TRBJ1-5; D is possibly TRBD1 (5 bases). CDR3 sequence: CASSLRGDQPQHF. The CDR3 DNA sequence: TGTGCCAGCAGCTTAAGAGGGGATCAGCCCCAGCATTTT.